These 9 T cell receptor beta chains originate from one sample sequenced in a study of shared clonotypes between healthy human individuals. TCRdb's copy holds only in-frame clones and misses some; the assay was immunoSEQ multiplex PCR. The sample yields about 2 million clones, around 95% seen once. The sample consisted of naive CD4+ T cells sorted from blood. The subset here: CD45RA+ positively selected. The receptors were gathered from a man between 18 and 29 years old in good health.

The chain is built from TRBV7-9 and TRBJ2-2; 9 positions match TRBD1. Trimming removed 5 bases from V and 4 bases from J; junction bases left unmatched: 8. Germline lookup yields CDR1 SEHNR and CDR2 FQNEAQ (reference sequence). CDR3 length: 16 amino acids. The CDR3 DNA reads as TGTGCCAGCAGCCGATGGACAGGGGAGATCACCGGGGAGCTGTTTTTT. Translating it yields CASSRWTGEITGELFF.

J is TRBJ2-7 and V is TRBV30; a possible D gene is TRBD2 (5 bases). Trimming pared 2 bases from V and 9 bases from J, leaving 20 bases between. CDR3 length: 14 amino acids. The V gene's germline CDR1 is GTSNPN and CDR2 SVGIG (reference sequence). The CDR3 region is CAWSTIAGQEAQYF. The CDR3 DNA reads TGTGCCTGGAGTACGATAGCAGGCCAGGAGGCGCAGTACTTC.

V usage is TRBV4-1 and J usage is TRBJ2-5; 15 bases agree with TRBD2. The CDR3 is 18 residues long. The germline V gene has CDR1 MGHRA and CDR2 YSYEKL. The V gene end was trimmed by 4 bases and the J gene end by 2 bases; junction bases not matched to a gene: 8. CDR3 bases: TGCGCCAGCAGCCGTTCCGGGACTAGCGGGGGGAAGCAAGAGACCCAGTACTTC. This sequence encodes CASSRSGTSGGKQETQYF.

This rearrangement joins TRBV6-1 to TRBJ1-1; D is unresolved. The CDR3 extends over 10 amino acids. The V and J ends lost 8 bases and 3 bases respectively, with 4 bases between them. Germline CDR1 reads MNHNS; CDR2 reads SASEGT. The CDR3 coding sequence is TGTGCCAGCCGGGACACTGAAGCTTTCTTT. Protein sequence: CASRDTEAFF.

CDR3 in amino acids: CASSGPETGMINQPQHF. CDR3 bases: TGTGCCAGCAGTGGACCCGAGACAGGGATGATCAATCAGCCCCAGCATTTT. The chain uses TRBV6-1 and TRBJ1-5, with 7 bases fitting TRBD1. The CDR3 runs 17 residues. Germline V gene data show CDR1 as MNHNS and CDR2 as SASEGT. Unmatched junction bases numbered 12, after V lost 4 bases and J lost 3 bases.

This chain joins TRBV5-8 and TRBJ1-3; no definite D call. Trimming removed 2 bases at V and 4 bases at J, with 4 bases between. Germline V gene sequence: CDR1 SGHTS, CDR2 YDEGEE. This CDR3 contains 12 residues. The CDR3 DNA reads TGTGCCAGCAGCTTTGTCGGAAACACCATATATTTT. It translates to CASSFVGNTIYF.

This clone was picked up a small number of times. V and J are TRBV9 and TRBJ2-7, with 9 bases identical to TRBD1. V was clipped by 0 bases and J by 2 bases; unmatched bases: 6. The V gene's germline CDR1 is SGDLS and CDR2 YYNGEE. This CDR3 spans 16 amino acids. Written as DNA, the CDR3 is TGTGCCAGCAGCGTAGGTGGGACAGGGCCCGCCTACGAGCAGTACTTC. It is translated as CASSVGGTGPAYEQYF.

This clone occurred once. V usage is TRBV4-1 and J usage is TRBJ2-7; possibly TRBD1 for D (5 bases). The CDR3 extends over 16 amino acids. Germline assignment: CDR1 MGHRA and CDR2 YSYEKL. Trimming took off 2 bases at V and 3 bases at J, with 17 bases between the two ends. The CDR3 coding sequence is TGCGCCAGCAGCCAACCACCCGGACATAACTTCTACGAGCAGTACTTC. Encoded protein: CASSQPPGHNFYEQYF.

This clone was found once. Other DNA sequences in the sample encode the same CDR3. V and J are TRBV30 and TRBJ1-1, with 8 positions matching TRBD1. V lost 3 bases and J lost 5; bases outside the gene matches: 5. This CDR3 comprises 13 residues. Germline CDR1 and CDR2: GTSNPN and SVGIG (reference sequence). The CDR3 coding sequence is TGTGCCTGGAGCCGACAGGGGAGTACTGAAGCTTTCTTT. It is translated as CAWSRQGSTEAFF.